Below are 2 T cell receptor beta chains sequenced from a single sample in a study of tumor-infiltrating lymphocytes in localized non-small cell lung cancer. Produced via immunoSEQ multiplex PCR; TCRdb's table is partial and in-frame only. Among tens of thousands of clones listed, just under 75% were seen once. The sequenced sample was lung tumor tissue. All receptors derive from a human donor with non-small cell lung cancer.

The J gene is TRBJ1-6, the V gene TRBV7-9; D unclear. V lost 1 base and J 4 bases, leaving 11 bases between the germline ends. CDR1 and CDR2 (germline): SEHNR, FQNEAQ (reference sequence). The CDR3 loop spans 16 amino acids. CDR3 sequence: CASSLVWVHYNSPLHF. The CDR3 bases are TGTGCCAGCAGCTTAGTATGGGTCCATTATAATTCACCCCTCCACTTT.

This clone was detected only a few times. CDR3 DNA: TGTGCCAGCAGCCCCAGTGGGGGGCGCTTCTACGAGCAGTACTTC. Translating gives CASSPSGGRFYEQYF. V gene TRBV5-5 combines with J gene TRBJ2-7, with D perhaps TRBD1 or TRBD2 (6 bases each). The germline V and J ends were trimmed by 4 bases and 3 bases, with 17 bases remaining between them. This CDR3 is 15 amino acids long. Germline CDR1 SGHKS, CDR2 YYEKEE (reference sequence).